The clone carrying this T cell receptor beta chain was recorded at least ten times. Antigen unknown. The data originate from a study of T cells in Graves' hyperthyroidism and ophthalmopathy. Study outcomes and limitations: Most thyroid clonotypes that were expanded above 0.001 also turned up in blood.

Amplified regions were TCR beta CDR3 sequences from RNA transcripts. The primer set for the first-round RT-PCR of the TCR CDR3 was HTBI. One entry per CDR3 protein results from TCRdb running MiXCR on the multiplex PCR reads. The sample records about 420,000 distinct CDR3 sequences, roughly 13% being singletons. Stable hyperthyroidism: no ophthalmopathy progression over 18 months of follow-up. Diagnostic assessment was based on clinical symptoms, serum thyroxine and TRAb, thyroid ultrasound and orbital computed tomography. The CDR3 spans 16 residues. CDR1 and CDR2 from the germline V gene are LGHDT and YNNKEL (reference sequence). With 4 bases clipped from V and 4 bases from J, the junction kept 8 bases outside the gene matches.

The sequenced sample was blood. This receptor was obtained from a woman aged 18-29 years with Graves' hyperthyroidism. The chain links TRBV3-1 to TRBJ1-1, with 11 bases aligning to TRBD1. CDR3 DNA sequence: TGTGCCAGCAGCCGAAAAGGGACAGGGGGGAGCACTGAAGCTTTCTTT. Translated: CASSRKGTGGSTEAFF. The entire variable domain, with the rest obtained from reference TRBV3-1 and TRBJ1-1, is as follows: DTAVSQTPKYLVTQMGNDKSIKCEQNLGHDTMYWYKQDSKKFLKIMFSYNNKELIINETVPNRFSPKSPDKAHLNLHINSLELGDSAVYFCASSRKGTGGSTEAFFGQGTRLTVV.